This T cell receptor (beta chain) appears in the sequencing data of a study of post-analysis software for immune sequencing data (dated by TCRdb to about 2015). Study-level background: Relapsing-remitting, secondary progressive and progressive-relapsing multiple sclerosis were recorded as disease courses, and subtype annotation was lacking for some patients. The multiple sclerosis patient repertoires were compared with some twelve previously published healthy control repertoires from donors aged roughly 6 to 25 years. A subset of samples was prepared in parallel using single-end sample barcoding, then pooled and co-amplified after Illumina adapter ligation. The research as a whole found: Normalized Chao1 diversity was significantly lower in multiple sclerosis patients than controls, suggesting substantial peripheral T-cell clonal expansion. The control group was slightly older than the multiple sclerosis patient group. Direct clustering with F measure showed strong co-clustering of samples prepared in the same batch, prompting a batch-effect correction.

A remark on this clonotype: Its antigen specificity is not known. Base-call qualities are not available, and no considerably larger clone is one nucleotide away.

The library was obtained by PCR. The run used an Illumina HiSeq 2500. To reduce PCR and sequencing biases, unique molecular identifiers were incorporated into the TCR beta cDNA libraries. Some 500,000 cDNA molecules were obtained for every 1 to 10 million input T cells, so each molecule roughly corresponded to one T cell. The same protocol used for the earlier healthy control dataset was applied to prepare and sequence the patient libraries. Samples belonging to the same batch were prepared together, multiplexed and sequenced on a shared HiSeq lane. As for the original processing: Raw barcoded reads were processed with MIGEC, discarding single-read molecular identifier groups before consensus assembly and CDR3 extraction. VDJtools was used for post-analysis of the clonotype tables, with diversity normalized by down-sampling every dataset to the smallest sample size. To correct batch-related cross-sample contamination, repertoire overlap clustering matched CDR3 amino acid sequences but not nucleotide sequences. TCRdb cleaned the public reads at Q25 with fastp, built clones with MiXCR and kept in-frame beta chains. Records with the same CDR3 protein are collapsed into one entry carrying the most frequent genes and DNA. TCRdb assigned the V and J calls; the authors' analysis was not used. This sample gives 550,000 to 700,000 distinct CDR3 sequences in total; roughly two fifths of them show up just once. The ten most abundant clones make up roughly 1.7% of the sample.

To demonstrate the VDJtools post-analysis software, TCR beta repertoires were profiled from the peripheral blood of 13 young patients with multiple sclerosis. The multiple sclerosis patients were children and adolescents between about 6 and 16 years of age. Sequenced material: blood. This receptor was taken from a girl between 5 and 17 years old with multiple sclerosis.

The sequenced DNA is TGCGCCAGCCAAGCTGATTCTGGGGCCAACGTCCTGACTTTC. The resulting protein is CASQADSGANVLTF. Recombination connected TRBV5-1 to TRBJ2-6, with no reliable assignment of the D segment. CDR1 and CDR2 are drawn from the germline V gene: SGHRS, YFSETQ. V drops 7 bases and J drops 1 base, leaving 9 bases in between. From cysteine to phenylalanine, the CDR3 is 14 amino acids long. Only the CDR3 portion is preserved as DNA: 42 bases, with reading frame beginning at the first base. The entire variable domain, with the stretches around the CDR3 drawn from the reference TRBV5-1 and TRBJ2-6 proteins, is KAGVTQTPRYLIKTRGQQVTLSCSPISGHRSVSWYQQTPGQGLQFLFEYFSETQRNKGNFPGRFSGRQFSNSRSEMNVSTLELGDSALYLCASQADSGANVLTFGAGSRLTVL.